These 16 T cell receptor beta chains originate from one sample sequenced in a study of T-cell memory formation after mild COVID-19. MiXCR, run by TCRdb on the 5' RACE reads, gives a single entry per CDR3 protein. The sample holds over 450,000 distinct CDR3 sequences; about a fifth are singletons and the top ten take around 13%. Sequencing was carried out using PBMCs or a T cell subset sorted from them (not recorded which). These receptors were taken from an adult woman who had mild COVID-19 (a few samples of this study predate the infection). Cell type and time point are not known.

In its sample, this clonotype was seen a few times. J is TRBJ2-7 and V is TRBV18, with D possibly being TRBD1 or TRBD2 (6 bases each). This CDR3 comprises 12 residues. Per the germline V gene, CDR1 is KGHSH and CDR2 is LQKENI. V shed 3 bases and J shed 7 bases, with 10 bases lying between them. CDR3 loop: CASSPGGREQYF. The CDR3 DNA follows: TGTGCCAGCTCACCTGGGGGGCGAGAGCAGTACTTC. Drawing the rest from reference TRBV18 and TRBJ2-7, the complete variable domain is NAGVMQNPRHLVRRRGQEARLRCSPMKGHSHVYWYRQLPEEGLKFMVYLQKENIIDESGMPKERFSAEFPKEGPSILRIQQVVRGDSAAYFCASSPGGREQYFGPGTRLTVT.

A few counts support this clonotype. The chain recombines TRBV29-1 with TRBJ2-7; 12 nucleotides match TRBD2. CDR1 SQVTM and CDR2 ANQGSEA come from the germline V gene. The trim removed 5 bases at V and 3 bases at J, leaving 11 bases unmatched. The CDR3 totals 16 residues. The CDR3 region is CSVPKGGTSGHYEQYF. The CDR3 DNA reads TGCAGCGTTCCAAAGGGAGGGACTAGCGGGCACTACGAGCAGTACTTC.

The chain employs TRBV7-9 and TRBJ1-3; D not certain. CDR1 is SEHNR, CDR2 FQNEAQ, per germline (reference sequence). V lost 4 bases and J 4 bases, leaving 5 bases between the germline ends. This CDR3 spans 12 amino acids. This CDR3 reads CASSSVGNTIYF. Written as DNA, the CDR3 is TGTGCCAGCAGCTCAGTCGGAAACACCATATATTTT.

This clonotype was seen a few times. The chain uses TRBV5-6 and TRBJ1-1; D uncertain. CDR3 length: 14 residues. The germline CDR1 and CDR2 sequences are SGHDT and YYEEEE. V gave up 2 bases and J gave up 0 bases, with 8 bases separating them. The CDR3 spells CASSFGRMNTEAFF. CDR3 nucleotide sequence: TGTGCCAGCAGCTTTGGCAGAATGAACACTGAAGCTTTCTTT.

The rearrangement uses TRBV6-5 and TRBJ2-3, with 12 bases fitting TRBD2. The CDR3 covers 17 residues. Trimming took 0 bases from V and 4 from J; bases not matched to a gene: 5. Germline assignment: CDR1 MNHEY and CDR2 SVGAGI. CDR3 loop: CASSYSRTSGVPDTQYF. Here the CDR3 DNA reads TGTGCCAGCAGTTACTCGCGGACTAGCGGGGTCCCAGATACGCAGTATTTT.

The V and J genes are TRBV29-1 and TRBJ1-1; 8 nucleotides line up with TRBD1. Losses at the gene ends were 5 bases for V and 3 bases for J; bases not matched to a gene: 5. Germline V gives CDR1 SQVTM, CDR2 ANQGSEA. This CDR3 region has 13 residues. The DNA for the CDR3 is TGCAGCGTTTGCAGGGGGCATTACACTGAAGCTTTCTTT. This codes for CSVCRGHYTEAFF.

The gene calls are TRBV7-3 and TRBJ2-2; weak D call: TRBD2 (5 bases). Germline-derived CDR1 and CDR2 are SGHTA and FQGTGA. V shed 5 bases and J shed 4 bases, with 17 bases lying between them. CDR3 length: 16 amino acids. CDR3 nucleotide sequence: TGTGCCAGCAGCCGAACGCGACGAGGAGGCACCGGGGAGCTGTTTTTT. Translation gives CASSRTRRGGTGELFF.

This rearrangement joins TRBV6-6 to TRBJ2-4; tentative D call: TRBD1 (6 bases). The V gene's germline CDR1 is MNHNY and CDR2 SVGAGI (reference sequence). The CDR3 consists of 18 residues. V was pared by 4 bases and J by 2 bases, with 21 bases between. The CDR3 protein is CASSSPSGAPLSKNIQYF. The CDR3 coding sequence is TGTGCCAGCAGTTCCCCCTCAGGGGCCCCCTTATCCAAAAACATTCAGTACTTC.

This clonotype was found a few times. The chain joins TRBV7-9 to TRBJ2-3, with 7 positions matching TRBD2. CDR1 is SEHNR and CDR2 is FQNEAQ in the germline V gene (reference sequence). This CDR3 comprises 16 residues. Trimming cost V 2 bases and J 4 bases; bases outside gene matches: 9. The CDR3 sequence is CASSLISGGSADTQYF. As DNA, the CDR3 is TGTGCCAGCAGCTTAATTTCGGGGGGATCTGCAGATACGCAGTATTTT.

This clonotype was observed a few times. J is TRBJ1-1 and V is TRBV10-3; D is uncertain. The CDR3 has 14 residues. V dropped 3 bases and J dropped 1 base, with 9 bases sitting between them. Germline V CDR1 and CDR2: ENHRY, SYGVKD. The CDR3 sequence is CAISDRVRNTEAFF. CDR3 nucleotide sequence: TGTGCCATCAGTGACCGCGTGAGGAACACTGAAGCTTTCTTT.

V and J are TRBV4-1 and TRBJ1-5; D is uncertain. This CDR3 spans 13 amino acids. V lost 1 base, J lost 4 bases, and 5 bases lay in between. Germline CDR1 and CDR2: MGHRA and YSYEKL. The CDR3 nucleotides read TGCGCCAGCAGCCAAGCTGAGAATCAGCCCCAGCATTTT. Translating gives CASSQAENQPQHF.

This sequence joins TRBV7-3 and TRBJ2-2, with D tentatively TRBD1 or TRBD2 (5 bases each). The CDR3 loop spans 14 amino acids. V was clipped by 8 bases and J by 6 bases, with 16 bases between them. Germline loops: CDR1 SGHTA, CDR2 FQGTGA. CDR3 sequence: CASGEQGNPGELFF. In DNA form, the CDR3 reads TGTGCCAGCGGGGAGCAGGGTAACCCCGGGGAGCTGTTTTTT. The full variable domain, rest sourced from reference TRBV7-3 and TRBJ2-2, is GAGVSQTPSNKVTEKGKYVELRCDPISGHTALYWYRQSLGQGPEFLIYFQGTGAADDSGLPNDRFFAVRPEGSVSTLKIQRTERGDSAVYLCASGEQGNPGELFFGEGSRLTVL.

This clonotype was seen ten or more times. The CDR3 loop reads CASSATSTGGFSTDTQYF. The DNA for the CDR3 is TGTGCCAGCAGCGCGACTAGCACGGGAGGGTTTAGCACAGATACGCAGTATTTT. This chain connects TRBV7-6 to TRBJ2-3; 8 bases line up with TRBD2. CDR1 is SGHVS, CDR2 FNYEAQ, per germline. V gave up 5 bases and J gave up 0 bases; unmatched junction bases: 13. This CDR3 comprises 18 residues.

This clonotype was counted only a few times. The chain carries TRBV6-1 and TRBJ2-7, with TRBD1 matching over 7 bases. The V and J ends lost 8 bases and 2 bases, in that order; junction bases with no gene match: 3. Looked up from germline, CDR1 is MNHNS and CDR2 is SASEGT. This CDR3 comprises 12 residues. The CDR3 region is CASLGQTYEQYF. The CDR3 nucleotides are TGTGCCAGCTTGGGACAGACCTACGAGCAGTACTTC.

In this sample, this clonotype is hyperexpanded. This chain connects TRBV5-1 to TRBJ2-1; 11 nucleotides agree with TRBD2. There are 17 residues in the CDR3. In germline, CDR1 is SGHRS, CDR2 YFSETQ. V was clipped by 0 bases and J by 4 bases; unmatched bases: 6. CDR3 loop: CASSLAPLAGGYNEQFF. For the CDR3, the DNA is TGCGCCAGCAGCTTGGCCCCCCTAGCGGGGGGTTACAATGAGCAGTTCTTC.

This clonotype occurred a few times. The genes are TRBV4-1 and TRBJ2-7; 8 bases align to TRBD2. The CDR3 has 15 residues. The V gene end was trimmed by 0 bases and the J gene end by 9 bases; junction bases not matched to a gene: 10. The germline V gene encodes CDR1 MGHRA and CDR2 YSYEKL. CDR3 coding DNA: TGCGCCAGCAGCCAAGACGGAAGCGGGGGCGCAGGGCAGTACTTC. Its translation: CASSQDGSGGAGQYF.